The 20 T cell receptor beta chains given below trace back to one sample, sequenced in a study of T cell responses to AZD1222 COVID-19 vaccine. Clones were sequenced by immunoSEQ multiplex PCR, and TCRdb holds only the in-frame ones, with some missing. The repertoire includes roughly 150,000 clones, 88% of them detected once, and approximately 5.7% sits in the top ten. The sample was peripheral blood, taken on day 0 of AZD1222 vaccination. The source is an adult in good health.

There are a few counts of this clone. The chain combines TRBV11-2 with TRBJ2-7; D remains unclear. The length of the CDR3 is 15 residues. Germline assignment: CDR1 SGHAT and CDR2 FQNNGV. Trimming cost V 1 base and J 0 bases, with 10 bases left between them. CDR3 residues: CASSLAGSLSYEQYF. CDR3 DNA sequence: TGTGCCAGCAGCTTAGCTGGCAGCCTCTCCTACGAGCAGTACTTC.

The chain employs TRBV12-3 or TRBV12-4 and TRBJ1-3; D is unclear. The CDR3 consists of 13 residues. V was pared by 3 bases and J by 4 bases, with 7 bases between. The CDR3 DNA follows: TGTGCCAGCAGTTTGGGCAGGGGAAACACCATATATTTT. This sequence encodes CASSLGRGNTIYF.

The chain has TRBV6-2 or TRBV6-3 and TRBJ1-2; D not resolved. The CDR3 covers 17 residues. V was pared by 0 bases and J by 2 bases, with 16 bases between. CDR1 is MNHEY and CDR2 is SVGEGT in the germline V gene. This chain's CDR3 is CASSYSRSLPRNYGYTF. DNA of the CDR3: TGTGCCAGCAGTTACTCGAGGTCGTTGCCCCGGAACTATGGCTACACCTTC.

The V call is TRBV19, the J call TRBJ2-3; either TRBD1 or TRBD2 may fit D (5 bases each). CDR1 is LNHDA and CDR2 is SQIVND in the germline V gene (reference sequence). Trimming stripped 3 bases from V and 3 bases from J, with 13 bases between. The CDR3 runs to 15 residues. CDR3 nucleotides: TGTGCCAGTAGTATGGGGGTGAGTGTGACAGATACGCAGTATTTT. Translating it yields CASSMGVSVTDTQYF.

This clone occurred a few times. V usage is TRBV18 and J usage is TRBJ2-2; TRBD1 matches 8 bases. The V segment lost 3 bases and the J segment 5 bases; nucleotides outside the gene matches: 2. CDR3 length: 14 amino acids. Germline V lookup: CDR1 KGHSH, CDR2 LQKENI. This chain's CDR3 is CASSPTGVTGELFF. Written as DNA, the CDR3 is TGTGCCAGCTCACCGACAGGGGTAACCGGGGAGCTGTTTTTT.

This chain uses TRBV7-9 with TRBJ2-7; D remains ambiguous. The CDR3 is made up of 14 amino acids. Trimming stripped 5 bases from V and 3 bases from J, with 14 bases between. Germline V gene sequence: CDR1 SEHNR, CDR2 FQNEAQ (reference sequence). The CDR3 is CASSRTGSYYEQYF. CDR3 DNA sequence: TGTGCCAGCAGCCGTACGGGCAGCTACTACGAGCAGTACTTC.

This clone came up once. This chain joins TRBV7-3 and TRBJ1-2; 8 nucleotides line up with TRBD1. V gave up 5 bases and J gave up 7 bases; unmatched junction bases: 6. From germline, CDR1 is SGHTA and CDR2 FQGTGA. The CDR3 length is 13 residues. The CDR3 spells CASSTGGKGGYTF. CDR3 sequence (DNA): TGTGCCAGCAGCACAGGGGGGAAGGGTGGCTACACCTTC.

The CDR3 bases are TGCGCCAGCAGCCAAGGGCGGGGGGCCTACGAGCAGTACTTC. It is translated as CASSQGRGAYEQYF. V usage is TRBV4-3 and J usage is TRBJ2-7; TRBD2 aligns across 8 bases. This CDR3 has 14 amino acids. V gave up 1 base and J gave up 2 bases; unmatched junction bases: 1. Germline-derived CDR1 and CDR2 are LGHNA and YSLEER.

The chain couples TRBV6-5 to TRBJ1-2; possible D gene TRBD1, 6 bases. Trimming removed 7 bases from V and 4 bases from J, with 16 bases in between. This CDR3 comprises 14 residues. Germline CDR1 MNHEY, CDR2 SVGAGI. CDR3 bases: TGTGCCAGCACCCCAGGGAGGGGGATCTATGGCTACACCTTC. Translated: CASTPGRGIYGYTF.

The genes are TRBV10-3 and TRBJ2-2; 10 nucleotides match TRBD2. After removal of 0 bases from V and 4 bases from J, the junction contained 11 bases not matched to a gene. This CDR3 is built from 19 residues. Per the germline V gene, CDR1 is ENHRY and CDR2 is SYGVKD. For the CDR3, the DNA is TGTGCCATCAGTGAGTCGAGGCTAGCGGGAGTTACGGCCACCGGGGAGCTGTTTTTT. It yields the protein CAISESRLAGVTATGELFF.

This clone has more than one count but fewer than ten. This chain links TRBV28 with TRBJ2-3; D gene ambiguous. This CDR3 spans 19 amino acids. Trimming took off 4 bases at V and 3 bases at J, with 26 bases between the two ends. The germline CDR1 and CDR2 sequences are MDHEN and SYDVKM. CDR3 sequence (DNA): TGTGCCAGCAGTTCGTCGCTGTCATGGCTAGAAGTTATGACAGATACGCAGTATTTT. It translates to CASSSSLSWLEVMTDTQYF.

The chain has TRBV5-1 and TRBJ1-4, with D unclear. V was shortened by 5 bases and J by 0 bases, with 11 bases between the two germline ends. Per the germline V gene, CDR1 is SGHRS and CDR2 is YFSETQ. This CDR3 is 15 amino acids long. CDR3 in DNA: TGCGCCAGCAGTTCTCAGGAGCCAACTAATGAAAAACTGTTTTTT. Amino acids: CASSSQEPTNEKLFF.

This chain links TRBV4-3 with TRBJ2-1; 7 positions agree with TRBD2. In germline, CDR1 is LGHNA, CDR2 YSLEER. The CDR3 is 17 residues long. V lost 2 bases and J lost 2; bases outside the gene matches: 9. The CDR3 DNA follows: TGCGCCAGCAGCCAATGGAAGCGGGACCCCGCCTACAATGAGCAGTTCTTC. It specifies CASSQWKRDPAYNEQFF.

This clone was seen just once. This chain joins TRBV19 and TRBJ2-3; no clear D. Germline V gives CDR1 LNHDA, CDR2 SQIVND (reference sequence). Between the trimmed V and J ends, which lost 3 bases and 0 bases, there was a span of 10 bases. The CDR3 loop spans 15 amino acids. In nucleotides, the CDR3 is TGTGCCAGTAGTATCAGTGGTTCCAGCACAGATACGCAGTATTTT. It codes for CASSISGSSTDTQYF.

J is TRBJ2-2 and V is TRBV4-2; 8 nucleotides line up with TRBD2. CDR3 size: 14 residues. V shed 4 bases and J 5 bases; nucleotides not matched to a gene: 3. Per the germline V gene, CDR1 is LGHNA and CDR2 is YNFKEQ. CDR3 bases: TGTGCCAGCAGCCCTAGCGGGTTGACCGGGGAGCTGTTTTTT. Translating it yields CASSPSGLTGELFF.

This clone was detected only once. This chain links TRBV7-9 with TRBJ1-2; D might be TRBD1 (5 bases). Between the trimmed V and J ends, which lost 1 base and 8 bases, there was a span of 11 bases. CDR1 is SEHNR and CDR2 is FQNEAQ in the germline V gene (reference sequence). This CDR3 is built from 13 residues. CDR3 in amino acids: CASSLVGGDGYTF. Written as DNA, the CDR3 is TGTGCCAGCAGCTTAGTTGGGGGGGACGGCTACACCTTC.

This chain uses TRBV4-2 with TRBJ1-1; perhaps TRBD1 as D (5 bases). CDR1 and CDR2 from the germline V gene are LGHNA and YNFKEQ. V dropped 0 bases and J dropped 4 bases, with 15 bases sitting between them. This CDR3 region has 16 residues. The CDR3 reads CASSQEASVRGTEAFF. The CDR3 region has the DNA TGTGCCAGCAGCCAAGAAGCTTCAGTGAGGGGCACTGAAGCTTTCTTT.

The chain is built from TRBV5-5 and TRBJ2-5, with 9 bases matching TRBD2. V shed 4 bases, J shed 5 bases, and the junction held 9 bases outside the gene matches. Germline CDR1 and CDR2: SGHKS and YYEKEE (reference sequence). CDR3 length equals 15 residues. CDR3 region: CASSPPLAGYETQYF. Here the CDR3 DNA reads TGTGCCAGCAGCCCCCCGCTAGCGGGGTACGAGACCCAGTACTTC.

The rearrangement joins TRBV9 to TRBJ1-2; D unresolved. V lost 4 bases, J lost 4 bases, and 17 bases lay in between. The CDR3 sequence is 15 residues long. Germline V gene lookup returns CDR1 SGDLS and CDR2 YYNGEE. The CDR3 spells CASSTRDKGGYGYTF. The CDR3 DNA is TGTGCCAGCAGCACCCGCGACAAAGGTGGCTATGGCTACACCTTC.

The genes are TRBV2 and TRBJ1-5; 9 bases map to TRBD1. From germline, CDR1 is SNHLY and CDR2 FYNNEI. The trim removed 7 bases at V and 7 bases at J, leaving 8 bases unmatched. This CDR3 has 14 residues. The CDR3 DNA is TGTGCCAGCACCTTGGACAGGGGAGGGCAGCCCCAGCATTTT. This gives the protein CASTLDRGGQPQHF.